Presented here are 12 T cell receptor beta chains from one specimen sequenced in a study of shared clonotypes between healthy human individuals. Naive CD8 isolation took CD45RO-negative cells positively selected for CCR7 and excluded terminally differentiated effector memory CD45RA+ cells. The repertoire was sequenced with immunoSEQ multiplex PCR; TCRdb's copy has only in-frame clones and lacks some. Here the sample spans 2 million or so clones, approximately 95% being singletons. Sequencing used naive CD8+ T cells sorted from blood. These TCRs come from a young man in good health.

The chain has TRBV7-8 and TRBJ1-1, with D unresolved. The V gene's germline CDR1 is SGHVS and CDR2 FQNEAQ. V lost 1 base and J 3 bases, leaving 15 bases between the germline ends. This CDR3 is built from 16 residues. CDR3 sequence: CASSLVGRQLYTEAFF. For the CDR3, the DNA is TGTGCCAGCAGCTTAGTAGGCCGACAACTATACACTGAAGCTTTCTTT.

Comments on this clone: Other DNA sequences in this sample translate to the same CDR3. V is TRBV9 and J is TRBJ1-3, with D tentatively TRBD1 (5 bases). The ends were cut back, 1 base at V and 0 bases at J, with 8 bases in the middle. Looked up from germline, CDR1 is SGDLS and CDR2 is YYNGEE. The CDR3 covers 15 residues. In DNA, the CDR3 is TGTGCCAGCAGCGTATTAGACAGCTCTGGAAACACCATATATTTT. Amino acids: CASSVLDSSGNTIYF.

The chain recombines TRBV5-4 with TRBJ2-7, with 7 bases that match TRBD1. In germline, CDR1 is SGHNT, CDR2 YYREEE (reference sequence). V shed 4 bases, J shed 0 bases, and the junction held 10 bases outside the gene matches. The CDR3 is made up of 16 amino acids. The CDR3 spells CASSLLGTAASYEQYF. The DNA of the CDR3 is TGTGCCAGCAGCCTCCTCGGGACAGCCGCCTCCTACGAGCAGTACTTC.

J is TRBJ1-1 and V is TRBV7-9; D is uncertain. CDR1 SEHNR and CDR2 FQNEAQ come from the germline V gene (reference sequence). The ends were cut back, 1 base at V and 11 bases at J, with 11 bases in the middle. The CDR3 sequence is 12 residues long. The chain's CDR3 is CASSLVLGNAFF. CDR3 in DNA: TGTGCCAGCAGCTTAGTACTGGGGAATGCTTTCTTT.

This clone was detected only a few times. The chain links TRBV2 to TRBJ2-1; TRBD2 aligns across 13 bases. The V and J ends lost 11 bases and 7 bases, in that order; junction bases with no gene match: 8. This CDR3 comprises 14 residues. The V gene's germline CDR1 is SNHLY and CDR2 FYNNEI. CDR3 loop: CASTGTSGTNEQFF. The CDR3 DNA reads TGTGCCTCCACGGGGACTAGCGGGACGAATGAGCAGTTCTTC.

The chain has TRBV2 and TRBJ2-7; either TRBD1 or TRBD2 may fit D (5 bases each). V was shortened by 4 bases and J by 2 bases, with 9 bases between the two germline ends. The CDR3 length is 13 residues. The germline gives CDR1 SNHLY, CDR2 FYNNEI. The DNA for the CDR3 is TGTGCCAGCAGTGGTGAGGGGACCTACGAGCAGTACTTC. Its translation: CASSGEGTYEQYF.

Of note for this clone: Other nucleotide sequences from this sample produce the same CDR3. The V gene is TRBV9, the J gene TRBJ2-7; D possibly matches TRBD1 or TRBD2 (5 bases each). Trimming cost V 2 bases and J 4 bases, with 13 bases left between them. This CDR3 contains 14 residues. Per the germline V gene, CDR1 is SGDLS and CDR2 is YYNGEE. CDR3 residues: CASSVGVVGYEQYF. CDR3 in DNA: TGTGCCAGCAGCGTGGGGGTAGTGGGGTACGAGCAGTACTTC.

Comments on this clone: The sample contains more than one DNA sequence encoding this CDR3. The chain carries TRBV5-1 and TRBJ2-5, with D hard to call. The germline CDR1 and CDR2 sequences are SGHRS and YFSETQ. V lost 2 bases, J lost 2 bases, and 7 bases lay in between. This CDR3 comprises 13 residues. The chain's CDR3 is CASSLLHQETQYF. CDR3 in DNA: TGCGCCAGCAGCTTACTACATCAAGAGACCCAGTACTTC.

The table lists this clone with a count of one. Sequence at one end of the junction differs from germline and may be a read error. The V call is TRBV6-5, the J call TRBJ2-1; D call uncertain. Germline CDR1 MNHEY, CDR2 SVGAGI. The CDR3 spans 14 residues. The CDR3 reads CASSYSSSFNEQFF. The CDR3 DNA reads TGTGCCAGCAGTTACTCGTCCTCCTTCAATGAGCAGTTCTTC.

In regard to this clone: Other DNA sequences in this sample translate to the same CDR3. The J gene is TRBJ1-1, the V gene TRBV9; a weak D match, TRBD1 (5 bases). Germline-derived CDR1 and CDR2 are SGDLS and YYNGEE. The CDR3 has 15 amino acids. V was cut by 2 bases and J by 0 bases, with 11 bases left in between. The CDR3 here is CASSVGTEMNTEAFF. In DNA, the CDR3 is TGTGCCAGCAGCGTGGGGACGGAGATGAACACTGAAGCTTTCTTT.

The DNA for the CDR3 is TGTGCCAGCAGCCCCTGGGGAACTAATGAAAAACTGTTTTTT. Its protein product is CASSPWGTNEKLFF. The V and J genes are TRBV5-4 and TRBJ1-4; no firm D call. V lost 4 bases and J 1 base, leaving 8 bases between the germline ends. CDR3 length equals 14 residues. CDR1 SGHNT and CDR2 YYREEE come from the germline V gene (reference sequence).

V usage is TRBV6-1 and J usage is TRBJ1-2; 7 positions agree with TRBD1. The ends lost 5 bases at V and 7 bases at J; junction bases unmatched: 4. The germline CDR1 and CDR2 sequences are MNHNS and SASEGT. CDR3 length: 12 residues. CDR3 sequence: CASSTAGGGYTF. CDR3 sequence (DNA): TGTGCCAGCAGTACTGCAGGGGGTGGCTACACCTTC.